The 13 T cell receptor beta chains in this list originate from one sample, sequenced in a study of OX40 agonist ivuxolimab in advanced cancers. Assay used: immunoSEQ multiplex PCR; TCRdb lists only in-frame clones, some missing. The table records roughly 70,000 clones, approximately 81% of them present only once. Sequencing used CD4+ or CD8+ T cells sorted from blood, obtained in a trial of the OX40 agonist ivuxolimab. The receptors originated from an adult with an advanced solid tumor such as melanoma, head and neck, liver or kidney cancer.

This clone was seen just once. Other DNA sequences in this specimen translate into the identical CDR3. This chain uses TRBV7-9 with TRBJ1-1; D not certain. This CDR3 is built from 14 residues. V was clipped by 0 bases and J by 1 base, with 6 bases between them. Germline V gives CDR1 SEHNR, CDR2 FQNEAQ (reference sequence). In DNA, the CDR3 is TGTGCCAGCAGCTTAGCTGGGCAGAACACTGAAGCTTTCTTT. It codes for CASSLAGQNTEAFF.

This rearrangement joins TRBV28 to TRBJ1-2, with TRBD1 matching over 8 bases. The CDR3 extends over 15 amino acids. Germline V gives CDR1 MDHEN, CDR2 SYDVKM. Trimming removed 4 bases from V and 4 bases from J; junction bases left unmatched: 8. In DNA, the CDR3 is TGTGCCAGCAGTTCCACAGGGGGAGGGGGCTATGGCTACACCTTC. Amino acids: CASSSTGGGGYGYTF.

This clone appeared a single time. The V gene is TRBV6-5, the J gene TRBJ1-2; D is possibly TRBD1 (5 bases). V lost 4 bases, J lost 8 bases, and 11 bases lay in between. CDR1 and CDR2 from the germline V gene are MNHEY and SVGAGI. This CDR3 contains 12 residues. CDR3 amino acids: CASSFGGLGYTF. CDR3 sequence (DNA): TGTGCCAGCAGTTTTGGGGGATTGGGCTACACCTTC.

The V call is TRBV30, the J call TRBJ1-2; 8 bases line up with TRBD1. CDR3 length: 13 amino acids. The germline CDR1 and CDR2 sequences are GTSNPN and SVGIG (reference sequence). J lost 4 bases, V lost 2 bases, and 3 bases had no gene match. The chain's CDR3 is CAWSLTGGYGYTF. The CDR3 nucleotides read TGTGCCTGGAGTCTAACAGGGGGCTATGGCTACACCTTC.

This chain connects TRBV28 to TRBJ1-5; TRBD1 might be the D (6 bases). CDR3 size: 14 residues. V dropped 6 bases and J dropped 2 bases, with 11 bases sitting between them. Germline V lookup: CDR1 MDHEN, CDR2 SYDVKM. CDR3 amino acids: CASRQGLGNQPQHF. CDR3 coding DNA: TGTGCCAGCAGACAGGGTTTGGGCAATCAGCCCCAGCATTTT.

CDR3 in DNA: TGTGCCAGCAGCTTAGTAGGGGGACTAGCGACCGCATGGACCCAGTACTTC. This sequence encodes CASSLVGGLATAWTQYF. The V call is TRBV11-2, the J call TRBJ2-5, with 10 bases lining up with TRBD2. V lost 1 base to trimming and J lost 7 bases; unmatched junction nucleotides: 12. There are 17 residues in the CDR3. Germline V gene data show CDR1 as SGHAT and CDR2 as FQNNGV.

This clone was detected only a few times. The chain recombines TRBV5-1 with TRBJ1-1; D gene uncertain. The CDR3 contains 12 residues. V lost 3 bases to trimming and J lost 1 base, with 4 bases between them. The germline V gene has CDR1 SGHRS and CDR2 YFSETQ. CDR3 in DNA: TGCGCCAGCAGCTCCCCGAACACTGAAGCTTTCTTT. Encoded protein: CASSSPNTEAFF. Full variable domain (remainder filled in from reference TRBV5-1 and TRBJ1-1): KAGVTQTPRYLIKTRGQQVTLSCSPISGHRSVSWYQQTPGQGLQFLFEYFSETQRNKGNFPGRFSGRQFSNSRSEMNVSTLELGDSALYLCASSSPNTEAFFGQGTRLTVV.

The V and J genes are TRBV18 and TRBJ1-1, with D possibly matching TRBD1 (6 bases). Looked up from germline, CDR1 is KGHSH and CDR2 is LQKENI. The CDR3 has 16 residues. The germline V and J ends were trimmed by 1 base and 5 bases, with 17 bases remaining between them. The CDR3 DNA sequence: TGTGCCAGCTCACCACTCTTGGGGGCAGGGGAGACTGAAGCTTTCTTT. Translated, it gives CASSPLLGAGETEAFF.

J is TRBJ2-1 and V is TRBV27, with D possibly TRBD2 on 5 matching bases. Between the trimmed V and J ends, which lost 5 bases and 1 base, there was a span of 9 bases. Germline loops: CDR1 MNHEY, CDR2 SMNVEV (reference sequence). This CDR3 region has 14 residues. For the CDR3, the DNA is TGTGCCAGCAGTCTTCGGGGATCCTACAATGAGCAGTTCTTC. It specifies CASSLRGSYNEQFF.

The V and J genes are TRBV10-3 and TRBJ1-5; no reliable D call. The CDR3 runs to 16 residues. Germline assignment: CDR1 ENHRY and CDR2 SYGVKD. Trimming left V 0 bases short and J 1 base short, with 10 bases between. Written as DNA, the CDR3 is TGTGCCATCAGTGAGTCCGGCGGGATGAGCAATCAGCCCCAGCATTTT. It yields the protein CAISESGGMSNQPQHF.

This CDR3 is CASSSPATDTQYF. The CDR3 nucleotides read TGCGCCAGCAGCTCCCCGGCCACAGATACGCAGTATTTT. The chain joins TRBV5-1 to TRBJ2-3; D remains ambiguous. Trimming took off 3 bases at V and 2 bases at J, with 7 bases between the two ends. Germline V gene lookup returns CDR1 SGHRS and CDR2 YFSETQ. This CDR3 contains 13 residues. Filled out from reference TRBV5-1 and TRBJ2-3, the complete variable domain reads KAGVTQTPRYLIKTRGQQVTLSCSPISGHRSVSWYQQTPGQGLQFLFEYFSETQRNKGNFPGRFSGRQFSNSRSEMNVSTLELGDSALYLCASSSPATDTQYFGPGTRLTVL.

The gene calls are TRBV20-1 and TRBJ1-2; TRBD1 might be the D (5 bases). The CDR3 has 11 amino acids. Germline V gene sequence: CDR1 DFQATT, CDR2 SNEGSKA (reference sequence). V dropped 6 bases and J dropped 8 bases, with 13 bases sitting between them. The CDR3 DNA reads as TGCAGTGCGCCAGGCCAGGGCGGCTACACCTTC. Protein: CSAPGQGGYTF.

The chain couples TRBV7-2 to TRBJ2-5; D is undetermined. The germline CDR1 and CDR2 sequences are SGHTA and FQGNSA. Between the trimmed V and J ends, which lost 2 bases and 3 bases, there was a span of 13 bases. The CDR3 contains 15 residues. The CDR3 region is CASSLSPNRKETQYF. The CDR3 DNA follows: TGTGCCAGCAGCTTAAGCCCTAACAGAAAAGAGACCCAGTACTTC.